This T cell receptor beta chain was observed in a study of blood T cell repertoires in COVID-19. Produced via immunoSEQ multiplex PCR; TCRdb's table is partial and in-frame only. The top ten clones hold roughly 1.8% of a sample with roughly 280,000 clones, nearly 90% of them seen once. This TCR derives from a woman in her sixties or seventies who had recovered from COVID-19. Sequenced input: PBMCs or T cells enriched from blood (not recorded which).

The CDR3 loop is CASSQDYLSQPQHF. The CDR3 DNA reads TGTGCCAGCAGCCAAGATTACCTAAGTCAGCCCCAGCATTTT. The chain employs TRBV3-1 (or the pseudogene TRBV3-2) and TRBJ1-5; D is ambiguous. The ends were cut back, 0 bases at V and 6 bases at J, with 9 bases in the middle. From germline, CDR1 is LGHDT and CDR2 YNNKEL (reference sequence). The CDR3 covers 14 residues.